This T cell receptor beta chain was retrieved from a study of regulatory T cells in long-lasting Graves disease. Notes on this clonotype: The conserved closing phenylalanine or tryptophan is absent in this CDR3, likely reflecting a read error.

Noted time point: persistent/refractory GD, antithyroid drugs over 5 years with positive TRAb. Making the TCR library involved RNA that had been extracted from PBMCs. Trimming removed 5 bases at V and 1 base at J, with 6 bases between. The CDR3 has 12 residues. Germline V gene lookup returns CDR1 LGHDT and CDR2 YNNKEL (reference sequence). Building of the TCR beta libraries involved iRepertoire HTBI primers and Arm-PCR of CDR3 regions. TCRdb re-analysed the multiplex PCR reads in MiXCR, keeping a single row per CDR3 protein. Altogether about 430,000 distinct CDR3 sequences are present, around 20% being singletons, with the ten largest covering 14%.

The sample here was peripheral blood mononuclear cells (PBMCs), taken when the disease was refractory, from a patient treated with antithyroid drugs. The chain employs TRBV3-1 and TRBJ2-7, with D uncertain. This TCR was recovered from a female donor with Graves disease. The CDR3 bases are TGTGCCAGCAGCGCCAGGTCCTACGAGCAGTACCTC. Its protein is CASSARSYEQYL.